The following is a T cell receptor beta chain sequence with its context. Its specificity is unknown. Some clones are missing from TCRdb's copy, which holds only in-frame ones; the method was immunoSEQ multiplex PCR. This sample has roughly 83,000 clones; approximately 84% occur once, and the top ten carry 7.3%. Germline values: CDR1 SGHKS, CDR2 YYEKEE (reference sequence). Trimming shortened V by 1 base and J by 1 base, and 8 bases separated the two germline ends. This CDR3 region has 14 residues. The sample comes from a study of OX40 agonist ivuxolimab in advanced cancers. In the study overall: Aged roughly 23 to 79 with a mean of about 60 years, they were around 83% male. Notes on the study in general: The study observed clonal expansion of CD4+ and CD8+ blood T cells by week 6 at 0.1 to 3.0 mg/kg.

The sequenced sample was CD4+ or CD8+ T cells sorted from blood, obtained in a trial of the OX40 agonist ivuxolimab. The receptor's source is an adult with an advanced solid tumor such as melanoma, head and neck, liver or kidney cancer. This chain uses TRBV5-5 with TRBJ1-1; tentative D call: TRBD1 (5 bases). CDR3 loop: CASSLQGRNTEAFF. CDR3 nucleotides: TGTGCCAGCAGCTTGCAGGGAAGGAACACTGAAGCTTTCTTT.